This is a list of T cell receptor beta chains from one sample in a study of T cell responses to AZD1222 COVID-19 vaccine. Method: immunoSEQ multiplex PCR; TCRdb's copy keeps in-frame clones and lacks some. The repertoire consists of 95,000 to 150,000 clones, with about 93% occurring once and the leading ten covering less than 6%. The material was peripheral blood, obtained 28 days after the second AZD1222 dose. The source of these receptors is an adult who received the AZD1222 COVID-19 vaccine. The CDR3 runs from the conserved cysteine through the conserved F or W. A D gene is named only where the DNA matches it firmly. The listing skips clone size in some rows; elsewhere it reads once, few, many or a size class.

>.|15|TRBV9|TRBD2|TRBJ2-1
CASSVGVAGNNEQFF
TGTGCCAGCAGCGTAGGGGTAGCGGGTAACAATGAGCAGTTCTTC
>.|13|TRBV19|.|TRBJ1-5
CASSPQGNQPQHF
TGTGCCAGTAGTCCCCAGGGGAATCAGCCCCAGCATTTT
>.|15|TRBV6-5|.|TRBJ1-1
CASISGLRVNTEAFF
TGTGCCAGCATCTCTGGACTCAGGGTGAACACTGAAGCTTTCTTT
>.|17|TRBV19|TRBD2|TRBJ2-2
CASSNLAGARNTGELFF
TGTGCCAGTAGTAATCTAGCGGGGGCCCGTAACACCGGGGAGCTGTTTTTT
>.|13|TRBV3-1/TRBV3-2|.|TRBJ1-2
CASSQGTRRGYTF
TGTGCCAGCAGCCAAGGGACCCGAAGGGGCTACACCTTC
>once|15|TRBV6-5|TRBD1|TRBJ2-3
CASSYGTASTDTQYF
TGTGCCAGCAGTTACGGGACAGCCAGCACAGATACGCAGTATTTT
>.|17|TRBV9|.|TRBJ2-5
CASSPRGMDDYQETQYF
TGTGCCAGCAGCCCGAGAGGCATGGACGATTACCAAGAGACCCAGTACTTC
>.|13|TRBV18|.|TRBJ2-1
CASSPHQDNEQFF
TGTGCCAGCTCACCACACCAGGACAATGAGCAGTTCTTC
>.|13|TRBV11-2|.|TRBJ1-1
CASSLGEHTEAFF
TGTGCCAGCAGCTTAGGGGAGCACACTGAAGCTTTCTTT
>.|14|TRBV27|TRBD1|TRBJ1-5
CASSQQGRWEPQHF
TGTGCCAGCAGTCAACAGGGGCGCTGGGAGCCCCAGCATTTT
>.|14|TRBV10-3|TRBD1|TRBJ1-4
CAISRGTGGEKLFF
TGTGCCATCAGCCGCGGGACAGGGGGTGAAAAACTGTTTTTT
>.|13|TRBV10-2|.|TRBJ1-1
CATDGNGGTEAFF
TGCGCCACCGACGGGAACGGGGGAACTGAAGCTTTCTTT
>.|15|TRBV2|TRBD1|TRBJ1-1
CASRHPGQGSAEAFF
TGTGCCAGCAGACACCCGGGACAGGGATCGGCTGAAGCTTTCTTT
>.|15|TRBV4-3|TRBD1|TRBJ1-5
CASSHYRDSNQPQHF
TGCGCCAGCAGCCATTACCGGGACAGTAATCAGCCCCAGCATTTT
>.|15|TRBV18|TRBD1|TRBJ1-5
CASSQDRVSNQPQHF
TGTGCCAGCTCACAGGACAGGGTTAGCAATCAGCCCCAGCATTTT
>.|12|TRBV2|TRBD1|TRBJ1-1
CASGTGNTEAFF
TGTGCCAGTGGGACAGGGAACACTGAAGCTTTCTTT
>.|13|TRBV6-6|.|TRBJ1-1
CASSYGGNTEAFF
TGTGCCAGCAGTTACGGAGGGAACACTGAAGCTTTCTTT
>.|14|TRBV6-5|TRBD1|TRBJ2-5
CASRLDRVGETQYF
TGTGCCAGCAGACTGGACAGGGTTGGAGAGACCCAGTACTTC
>.|13|TRBV7-3|.|TRBJ2-5
CASSLTVGETQYF
TGTGCCAGCAGCTTAACGGTTGGTGAGACCCAGTACTTC
>.|14|TRBV10-3|.|TRBJ2-7
CAIRQTKISYEQYF
TGTGCCATCCGACAAACCAAAATCTCCTACGAGCAGTACTTC
>.|13|TRBV4-1|TRBD1|TRBJ1-2
CASSQTGGYGYTF
TGCGCCAGCAGCCAGACAGGGGGCTATGGCTACACCTTC
>.|16|TRBV4-3|.|TRBJ2-1
CASSQDLGNRRGEQFF
TGCGCCAGCAGCCAAGATCTTGGGAATCGGAGGGGGGAGCAGTTCTTC
>.|14|TRBV5-1|.|TRBJ2-3
CASSAGALADTQYF
TGCGCCAGCAGCGCGGGGGCTCTCGCAGATACGCAGTATTTT
>.|16|TRBV7-2|TRBD2|TRBJ2-7
CASSLGASGSTYEQYF
TGTGCCAGCAGCTTAGGGGCTAGCGGGAGTACGTACGAGCAGTACTTC
>.|13|TRBV12-3/TRBV12-4|.|TRBJ2-7
CASRSNGPFGQYF
TGTGCCAGCAGATCAAACGGTCCCTTCGGGCAGTACTTC